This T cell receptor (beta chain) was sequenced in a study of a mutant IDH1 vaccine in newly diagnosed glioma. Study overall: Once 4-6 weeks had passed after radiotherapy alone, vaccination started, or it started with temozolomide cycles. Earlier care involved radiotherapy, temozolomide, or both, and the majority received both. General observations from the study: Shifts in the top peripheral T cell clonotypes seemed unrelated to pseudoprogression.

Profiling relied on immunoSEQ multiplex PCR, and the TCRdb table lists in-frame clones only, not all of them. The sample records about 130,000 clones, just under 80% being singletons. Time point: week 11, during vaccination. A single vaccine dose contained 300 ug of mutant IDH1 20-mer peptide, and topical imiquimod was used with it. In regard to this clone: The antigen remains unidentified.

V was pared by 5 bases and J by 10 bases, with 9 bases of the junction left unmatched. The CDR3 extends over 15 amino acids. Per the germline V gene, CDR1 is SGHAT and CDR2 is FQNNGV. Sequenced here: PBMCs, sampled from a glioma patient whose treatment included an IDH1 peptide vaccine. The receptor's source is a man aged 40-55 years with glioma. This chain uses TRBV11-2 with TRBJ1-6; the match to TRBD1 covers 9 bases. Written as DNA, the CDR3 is TGTGCCAGCAGCCCGAGACAGGGGACAGGGTCACCCCTCCACTTT. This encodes CASSPRQGTGSPLHF.